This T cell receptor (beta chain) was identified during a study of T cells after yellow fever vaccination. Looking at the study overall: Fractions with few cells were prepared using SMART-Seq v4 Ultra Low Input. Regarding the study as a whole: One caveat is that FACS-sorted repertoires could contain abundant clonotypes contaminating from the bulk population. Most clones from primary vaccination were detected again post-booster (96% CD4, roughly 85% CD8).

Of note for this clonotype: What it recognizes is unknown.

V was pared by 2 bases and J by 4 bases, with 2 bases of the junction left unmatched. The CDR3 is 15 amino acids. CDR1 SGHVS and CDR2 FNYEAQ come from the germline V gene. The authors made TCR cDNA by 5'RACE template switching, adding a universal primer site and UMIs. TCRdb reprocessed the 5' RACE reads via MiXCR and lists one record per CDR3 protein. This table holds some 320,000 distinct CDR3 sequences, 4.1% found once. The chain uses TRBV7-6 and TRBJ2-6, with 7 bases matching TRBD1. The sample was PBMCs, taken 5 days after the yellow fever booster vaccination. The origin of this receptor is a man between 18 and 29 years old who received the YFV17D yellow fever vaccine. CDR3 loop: CASSLRGRGANVLTF. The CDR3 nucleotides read TGTGCCAGCAGCTTAAGGGGGCGCGGGGCCAACGTCCTGACTTTC.